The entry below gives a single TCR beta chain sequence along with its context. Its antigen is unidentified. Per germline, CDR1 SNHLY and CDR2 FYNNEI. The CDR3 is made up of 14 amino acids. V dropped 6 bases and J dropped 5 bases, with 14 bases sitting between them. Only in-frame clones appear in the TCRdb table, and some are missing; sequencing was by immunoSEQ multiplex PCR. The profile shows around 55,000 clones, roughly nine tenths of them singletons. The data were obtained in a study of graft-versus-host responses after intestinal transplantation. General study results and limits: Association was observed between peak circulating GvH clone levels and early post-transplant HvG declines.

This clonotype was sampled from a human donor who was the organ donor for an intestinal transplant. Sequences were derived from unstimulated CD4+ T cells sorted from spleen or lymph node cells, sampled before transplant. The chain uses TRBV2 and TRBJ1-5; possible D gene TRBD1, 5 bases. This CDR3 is CASRSRGIYQPQHF. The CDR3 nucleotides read TGTGCCAGCAGAAGCCGGGGGATTTATCAGCCCCAGCATTTT.